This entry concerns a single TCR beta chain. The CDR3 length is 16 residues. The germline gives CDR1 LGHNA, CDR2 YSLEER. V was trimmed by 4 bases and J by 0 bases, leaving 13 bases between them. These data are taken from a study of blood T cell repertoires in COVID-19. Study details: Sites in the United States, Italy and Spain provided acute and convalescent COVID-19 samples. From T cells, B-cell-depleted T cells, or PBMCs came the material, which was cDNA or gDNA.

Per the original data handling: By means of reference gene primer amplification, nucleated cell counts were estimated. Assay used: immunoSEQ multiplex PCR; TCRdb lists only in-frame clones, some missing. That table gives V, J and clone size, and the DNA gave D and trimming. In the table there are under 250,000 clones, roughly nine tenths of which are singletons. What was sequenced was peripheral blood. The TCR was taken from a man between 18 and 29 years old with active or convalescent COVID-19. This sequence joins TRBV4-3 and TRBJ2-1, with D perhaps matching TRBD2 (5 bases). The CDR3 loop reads CASSPEALSSYNEQFF. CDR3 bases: TGCGCCAGCAGCCCGGAGGCTCTAAGCTCCTACAATGAGCAGTTCTTC.